The 32 T cell receptor beta chains below all came from one sample that was sequenced in a study of cytomegalovirus exposure and HLA in healthy donors. 60 Vbeta and 13 Jbeta primers were used in PCR. Assay: immunoSEQ multiplex PCR; the TCRdb copy retains only in-frame clones and omits some. The sample includes 60,000 to 95,000 clones, about four fifths of them seen just once. Material for sequencing was PBMCs. The receptor source for this set is a woman aged 40 to 50 in good health and CMV-seropositive.

This clone was found a few times. This chain uses TRBV5-1 with TRBJ2-7, with D possibly TRBD1 on 6 matching bases. This CDR3 region has 15 residues. Germline CDR1 and CDR2: SGHRS and YFSETQ. The ends were cut back, 4 bases at V and 3 bases at J, with 17 bases in the middle. The CDR3 coding sequence is TGCGCCAGCAGCGGTGGGCCAGGGGCAATCTACGAGCAGTACTTC. Its protein product is CASSGGPGAIYEQYF.

V usage is TRBV9 and J usage is TRBJ1-6, with TRBD1 matching over 10 bases. The V gene's germline CDR1 is SGDLS and CDR2 YYNGEE. The J segment lost 10 bases and the V segment lost 3 bases, leaving 4 bases of the junction unmatched. This CDR3 is built from 14 residues. CDR3 region: CASSADRGRSPLHF. The CDR3 DNA follows: TGTGCCAGCAGCGCAGACAGGGGGCGATCACCCCTCCACTTT.

The chain combines TRBV30 with TRBJ2-3; D is perhaps TRBD1 (6 bases). V lost 4 bases to trimming and J lost 5 bases, with 13 bases between them. Germline V gene data show CDR1 as GTSNPN and CDR2 as SVGIG (reference sequence). The CDR3 contains 13 residues. CDR3 in amino acids: CAWIGTGIDTQYF. As DNA, the CDR3 is TGTGCCTGGATCGGAACAGGGATAGATACGCAGTATTTT.

This clone was seen just once. The V call is TRBV6-5, the J call TRBJ2-2, with 10 bases that match TRBD1. V lost 8 bases and J lost 5; bases outside the gene matches: 8. Germline CDR1 and CDR2: MNHEY and SVGAGI. The CDR3 runs to 15 residues. This CDR3 is CASSRDRGGTGELFF. The CDR3 DNA reads TGTGCCAGCTCCCGGGACAGGGGAGGAACCGGGGAGCTGTTTTTT.

A remark on this clone: Other nucleotide sequences in the sample specify the same CDR3. The J gene is TRBJ2-5, the V gene TRBV5-1; a possible D gene is TRBD2 (6 bases). Per germline, CDR1 SGHRS and CDR2 YFSETQ. The length of the CDR3 is 13 residues. V gave up 2 bases and J gave up 3 bases, with 8 bases separating them. CDR3 nucleotides: TGCGCCAGCAGCTTCGGAGGGGAAGAGACCCAGTACTTC. This translates into CASSFGGEETQYF.

The genes are TRBV6-1 and TRBJ2-5; D call uncertain. Judging by the DNA end, TRBJ2-7 fits better; the J call may be wrong. The germline CDR1 and CDR2 sequences are MNHNS and SASEGT. This CDR3 has 13 amino acids. This CDR3 reads CASSDPGPYEQYF. The CDR3 nucleotides are TGTGCCAGCAGTGACCCAGGTCCCTACGAGCAGTACTTC.

This clone is a singleton in its sample. The chain couples TRBV7-9 to TRBJ2-3; D is possibly TRBD1 (6 bases). Between the trimmed V and J ends, which lost 5 bases and 0 bases, there was a span of 18 bases. The CDR3 sequence is 17 residues long. Germline V gives CDR1 SEHNR, CDR2 FQNEAQ (reference sequence). CDR3 DNA sequence: TGTGCCAGCAGCGACACGGGGTCGGACAGTAGCACAGATACGCAGTATTTT. Its translation is CASSDTGSDSSTDTQYF.

The rearrangement joins TRBV2 to TRBJ2-2; TRBD1 aligns across 11 bases. V trimming: 6 bases; J trimming: 3 bases; junction bases outside the gene matches: 3. CDR1 and CDR2 (germline): SNHLY, FYNNEI. The CDR3 sequence is 15 residues long. CDR3 sequence: CASRRTGGDTGELFF. The CDR3 bases are TGTGCCAGCAGACGGACAGGGGGCGACACCGGGGAGCTGTTTTTT.

The chain couples TRBV5-5 to TRBJ2-1, with D possibly matching TRBD2 (7 bases). Germline values: CDR1 SGHKS, CDR2 YYEKEE (reference sequence). Trimming left V 3 bases short and J 5 bases short, with 12 bases between. The CDR3 length is 14 residues. The CDR3 region is CASSSPGGHNEQFF. The CDR3 DNA reads as TGTGCCAGCAGCTCCCCCGGGGGGCACAATGAGCAGTTCTTC.

The V gene is TRBV19, the J gene TRBJ1-6; 7 nucleotides agree with TRBD1. CDR3 length: 15 amino acids. The V segment lost 5 bases and the J segment 10 bases; nucleotides outside the gene matches: 11. Per the germline V gene, CDR1 is LNHDA and CDR2 is SQIVND (reference sequence). This CDR3 is CASSAKQGRQSPLHF. Written as DNA, the CDR3 is TGTGCCAGTAGTGCGAAACAGGGGCGGCAGTCACCCCTCCACTTT.

This chain's CDR3 is CASSLSPGYEQYF. The DNA for the CDR3 is TGTGCCAGCAGCTTATCCCCGGGCTACGAGCAGTACTTC. The V and J genes are TRBV7-7 and TRBJ2-7; D is unclear. Germline V lookup: CDR1 SSHAT, CDR2 FNYEAQ (reference sequence). V lost 2 bases and J 3 bases, leaving 8 bases between the germline ends. The CDR3 runs 13 residues.

V usage is TRBV7-9 and J usage is TRBJ1-1; D perhaps matches TRBD1 (5 bases). The germline V and J ends were trimmed by 5 bases and 1 base, with 17 bases remaining between them. The CDR3 totals 16 residues. Germline V gene data show CDR1 as SEHNR and CDR2 as FQNEAQ (reference sequence). The CDR3 DNA follows: TGTGCCAGCAGCCCTTCCTGGGCAGGGCAGAACACTGAAGCTTTCTTT. This translates into CASSPSWAGQNTEAFF.

The gene calls are TRBV7-9 and TRBJ2-3; the D gene is possibly TRBD2 (6 bases). This CDR3 contains 15 residues. V shed 5 bases and J shed 2 bases, with 14 bases lying between them. CDR1 and CDR2 from the germline V gene are SEHNR and FQNEAQ (reference sequence). As DNA, the CDR3 is TGTGCCAGCAGCCCCGGGACTCTCGACACAGATACGCAGTATTTT. As protein: CASSPGTLDTDTQYF.

The rearrangement uses TRBV28 and TRBJ2-7; a possible D gene is TRBD2 (6 bases). Trimming removed 1 base from V and 0 bases from J, with 13 bases in between. Germline V lookup: CDR1 MDHEN, CDR2 SYDVKM. The CDR3 loop spans 16 amino acids. This chain's CDR3 is CASSLFSRGSSYEQYF. CDR3 DNA sequence: TGTGCCAGCAGTTTATTTTCGCGGGGAAGCTCCTACGAGCAGTACTTC.

The chain links TRBV7-2 to TRBJ2-7; TRBD1 matches at 7 bases. This CDR3 has 15 amino acids. With V trimmed by 1 base and J by 7 bases, 10 bases remained unmatched. Germline CDR1 is SGHTA and CDR2 is FQGNSA. CDR3 region: CASSLGPGGTREQYF. CDR3 coding DNA: TGTGCCAGCAGCTTAGGGCCAGGGGGAACTCGAGAGCAGTACTTC.

The chain combines TRBV6-1 with TRBJ2-7; 8 bases are shared with TRBD1. Trimming took 2 bases from V and 6 from J; bases not matched to a gene: 9. This CDR3 has 15 amino acids. Germline assignment: CDR1 MNHNS and CDR2 SASEGT. The CDR3 bases are TGTGCCAGCAGTGAACATGGACAGGGTAATCGCGAGCAGTACTTC. This sequence encodes CASSEHGQGNREQYF.

J is TRBJ2-1 and V is TRBV7-7; the match to TRBD1 covers 7 bases. With V trimmed by 5 bases and J by 5 bases, 3 bases remained unmatched. Germline values: CDR1 SSHAT, CDR2 FNYEAQ (reference sequence). There are 13 residues in the CDR3. This chain's CDR3 is CASSRQGDNEQFF. The CDR3 bases are TGTGCCAGCAGCCGCCAGGGGGACAATGAGCAGTTCTTC.

The chain employs TRBV28 and TRBJ2-7; possible D gene TRBD1, 6 bases. Germline lookup yields CDR1 MDHEN and CDR2 SYDVKM. The CDR3 loop spans 13 amino acids. In DNA, the CDR3 is TGTGCGAACGCAGGGGCAAGGTTCGGCGAGCAGTACTTC. This sequence encodes CANAGARFGEQYF.

The rearrangement uses TRBV4-3 and TRBJ2-5, with TRBD2 matching over 7 bases. The CDR3 extends over 16 amino acids. Germline lookup yields CDR1 LGHNA and CDR2 YSLEER. J gave up 2 bases and V 6 bases, and 12 bases lay outside the gene matches. The DNA of the CDR3 is TGCGCCAGCAGTCCAAGGTCTAGGACTAGTCAAGAGACCCAGTACTTC. It codes for CASSPRSRTSQETQYF.

This chain connects TRBV4-1 to TRBJ2-5; 8 nucleotides agree with TRBD1. TRBJ2-7 explains the end of the DNA better; the J call may be wrong. The CDR3 runs 16 residues. The germline V gene has CDR1 MGHRA and CDR2 YSYEKL. DNA for the CDR3: TGCGCCAGCAGCCAAGGGGACAGGTCTTTCGGAGCCGAGCAGTACTTC. Amino acid sequence: CASSQGDRSFGAEQYF.

This chain connects TRBV29-1 to TRBJ1-2; D remains unclear. CDR1 and CDR2 from the germline V gene are SQVTM and ANQGSEA. V lost 5 bases and J 2 bases, leaving 6 bases between the germline ends. This CDR3 is built from 11 residues. The CDR3 coding sequence is TGCAGCGTTACAGAAAACTATGGCTACACCTTC. Its protein is CSVTENYGYTF.

The chain carries TRBV7-2 and TRBJ2-5; 11 nucleotides match TRBD2. The junction had 8 bases not matched to a gene; V was cut back by 6 bases and J by 5 bases. This CDR3 is built from 15 residues. The germline CDR1 and CDR2 sequences are SGHTA and FQGNSA. The CDR3: CASSYSGGAVETQYF. The CDR3 nucleotides read TGTGCCAGCAGTTATAGCGGGGGGGCAGTGGAGACCCAGTACTTC.

The chain uses TRBV29-1 and TRBJ1-5; the D is unclear. Germline V gene sequence: CDR1 SQVTM, CDR2 ANQGSEA. The CDR3 runs to 12 residues. V lost 6 bases, J lost 0 bases, and 6 bases lay in between. The CDR3 DNA is TGCAGCGTGGGCTATAGCAATCAGCCCCAGCATTTT. Encoded protein: CSVGYSNQPQHF.

The J gene is TRBJ2-1, the V gene TRBV6-1; D remains unclear. V lost 4 bases to trimming and J lost 4 bases, with 14 bases between them. Per germline, CDR1 MNHNS and CDR2 SASEGT. The length of the CDR3 is 15 residues. The DNA of the CDR3 is TGTGCCAGCAGTGGAACCTCAGAGGCGTACAATGAGCAGTTCTTC. It codes for CASSGTSEAYNEQFF.

The sample holds a few counts of this clone. The V call is TRBV19, the J call TRBJ1-2, with D possibly being TRBD1 (5 bases). The V gene's germline CDR1 is LNHDA and CDR2 SQIVND (reference sequence). The CDR3 is made up of 14 amino acids. V lost 3 bases and J 4 bases, leaving 12 bases between the germline ends. Here the CDR3 reads CASSISRQLYGYTF. In DNA form, the CDR3 reads TGTGCCAGTAGTATCTCTCGACAGCTCTATGGCTACACCTTC.

The CDR3 is CASSQVGRGRAKNIQYF. The CDR3 coding sequence is TGCGCCAGCAGCCAAGTAGGGAGGGGGAGAGCCAAAAACATTCAGTACTTC. This chain uses TRBV4-1 with TRBJ2-4; D perhaps matches TRBD2 (7 bases). Trimming shortened V by 1 base and J by 0 bases, and 13 bases separated the two germline ends. The CDR3 runs to 17 residues. Germline V CDR1 and CDR2: MGHRA, YSYEKL.

The CDR3 DNA reads as TGTGCCATCAGTGAGTCGGAATCACAGCCCCTCCATTACGAGCAGTACTTC. Encoded protein: CAISESESQPLHYEQYF. V and J are TRBV10-3 and TRBJ2-7; D is uncertain. From germline, CDR1 is ENHRY and CDR2 SYGVKD. This CDR3 contains 17 residues. The V end was cut by 0 bases, the J end by 4 bases, with 19 bases between.

The chain recombines TRBV6-5 with TRBJ1-2; D remains ambiguous. CDR1 and CDR2 from the germline V gene are MNHEY and SVGAGI. This CDR3 is built from 13 residues. V was shortened by 11 bases and J by 2 bases, with 15 bases between the two germline ends. CDR3 protein: CAVHTGENYGYTF. CDR3 nucleotide sequence: TGTGCCGTTCACACCGGGGAAAACTATGGCTACACCTTC.

This chain connects TRBV19 to TRBJ1-2; TRBD1 aligns across 7 bases. CDR1 is LNHDA and CDR2 is SQIVND in the germline V gene (reference sequence). Losses at the gene ends were 4 bases for V and 7 bases for J; bases not matched to a gene: 12. The CDR3 spans 15 residues. The DNA of the CDR3 is TGTGCCAGTAGTACGCGACAGGGCCAGGGGGTTGGCTACACCTTC. Translated, it gives CASSTRQGQGVGYTF.

CDR3 loop: CASSQGRAYEQYF. CDR3 sequence (DNA): TGTGCCAGCAGCCAAGGCAGGGCCTACGAGCAGTACTTC. The V gene is TRBV14, the J gene TRBJ2-7; the D gene is possibly TRBD1 (5 bases). Trimming pared 1 base from V and 2 bases from J, leaving 6 bases between. Germline CDR1 reads SGHDN; CDR2 reads FVKESK. The CDR3 runs 13 residues.

The gene calls are TRBV11-3 and TRBJ2-7, with TRBD1 matching 7 bases. V trimming: 5 bases; J trimming: 0 bases; junction bases outside the gene matches: 7. The CDR3 has 15 amino acids. CDR1 SGHNT and CDR2 YENEEA come from the germline V gene. CDR3 region: CASSPHRGSSYEQYF. CDR3 nucleotide sequence: TGTGCCAGCAGCCCCCACAGGGGAAGCTCCTACGAGCAGTACTTC. Drawing the rest from reference TRBV11-3 and TRBJ2-7, the complete variable domain is EAGVVQSPRYKIIEKKQPVAFWCNPISGHNTLYWYLQNLGQGPELLIRYENEEAVDDSQLPKDRFSAERLKGVDSTLKIQPAELGDSAVYLCASSPHRGSSYEQYFGPGTRLTVT.

This sequence joins TRBV6-5 and TRBJ1-2; perhaps TRBD1 as D (6 bases). Per germline, CDR1 MNHEY and CDR2 SVGAGI. This CDR3 has 13 amino acids. With 10 bases removed from V and 0 bases from J, the gap between germline ends came to 12 bases. Written as DNA, the CDR3 is TGTGCCACGGGTCGGACAGCTAACTATGGCTACACCTTC. Encoded protein: CATGRTANYGYTF.